The rows below give T cell receptor beta chains drawn from one sample of a study of radiation and T cells in renal cell carcinoma. Only in-frame clones appear in the TCRdb table, and some are missing; sequencing was by immunoSEQ multiplex PCR. The sample contains around 45,000 clones, roughly 85% of which appear only once. This sample comprised blood, obtained from a patient whose treatment included radiotherapy and nephrectomy. The receptors shown here come from a woman between 65 and 79 years old with renal cell carcinoma. Each CDR3 is given with its conserved first and last residue. D genes are given only for firm matches. Not all rows give a size; the values are once, few, many and, for expanded clones, a class.

CDR3 DNA: TGCAGCGTTGAACCTCAGGGGGGTAACTATGGCTACACCTTC; CDR3 protein: CSVEPQGGNYGYTF; clone size: NA; J gene: TRBJ1-2; V gene: TRBV29-1; D gene: TRBD1
CDR3 DNA: TGTGCCAGCAGCGTAGGGGGGGACATTAGCGAAAAACTGTTTTTT; CDR3 protein: CASSVGGDISEKLFF; clone size: NA; J gene: TRBJ1-4; V gene: TRBV9; D gene: NA
CDR3 DNA: TGTGCCAGCAGCTTGGTTGAGAACACCGGGGAGCTGTTTTTT; CDR3 protein: CASSLVENTGELFF; clone size: once; J gene: TRBJ2-2; V gene: TRBV5-4; D gene: NA
CDR3 DNA: TGTGCCAGCAGTGGACAGCCCCCGGAAGAGACCCAGTACTTC; CDR3 protein: CASSGQPPEETQYF; clone size: NA; J gene: TRBJ2-5; V gene: TRBV6-6; D gene: NA
CDR3 DNA: TGTGCCAGCAGCTCCGGCCCAGAAGGTTATGATTCACCCCTCCACTTT; CDR3 protein: CASSSGPEGYDSPLHF; clone size: NA; J gene: TRBJ1-6; V gene: TRBV7-9; D gene: NA
CDR3 DNA: TGCAGCGTGAGCCCGAGGGCGCGGACTGAAGCTTTCTTT; CDR3 protein: CSVSPRARTEAFF; clone size: few; J gene: TRBJ1-1; V gene: TRBV29-1; D gene: NA
CDR3 DNA: TGTGCCAGTAGTATAGCGGGGACCGGGGAAAACACCGGGGAGCTGTTTTTT; CDR3 protein: CASSIAGTGENTGELFF; clone size: NA; J gene: TRBJ2-2; V gene: TRBV19; D gene: NA
CDR3 DNA: TGCGCCAGCAGGGCCGACAGTTACAATGAGCAGTTCTTC; CDR3 protein: CASRADSYNEQFF; clone size: NA; J gene: TRBJ2-1; V gene: TRBV5-1; D gene: NA
CDR3 DNA: TGTGCCAGCAGTTATACAGGGGATCAAGCTAACTATGGCTACACCTTC; CDR3 protein: CASSYTGDQANYGYTF; clone size: NA; J gene: TRBJ1-2; V gene: TRBV6-6; D gene: TRBD1
CDR3 DNA: TGTGCCAGCAGCCAAGCGGCTAGCGGTTACAATGAGCAGTTCTTC; CDR3 protein: CASSQAASGYNEQFF; clone size: NA; J gene: TRBJ2-1; V gene: TRBV4-2; D gene: TRBD2
CDR3 DNA: TGTGCCAGCAGCTTCACTGAATCCACCGGGGAGCTGTTTTTT; CDR3 protein: CASSFTESTGELFF; clone size: NA; J gene: TRBJ2-2; V gene: TRBV7-9; D gene: NA
CDR3 DNA: TGTGCCAGCAGCCAAGGAGTAGGGGGCGAAGCTTTCTTT; CDR3 protein: CASSQGVGGEAFF; clone size: NA; J gene: TRBJ1-1; V gene: TRBV14; D gene: TRBD1
CDR3 DNA: TGTGCCAGCAGTGAACCGGCAGTCTATCCCTACGAGCAGTACTTC; CDR3 protein: CASSEPAVYPYEQYF; clone size: once; J gene: TRBJ2-7; V gene: TRBV6-1; D gene: NA
CDR3 DNA: TGCGCCAGCAGCTCTAGCGGGGGGACCGCCGGGGAGCTGTTTTTT; CDR3 protein: CASSSSGGTAGELFF; clone size: NA; J gene: TRBJ2-2; V gene: TRBV5-1; D gene: TRBD2
CDR3 DNA: TGCGCCAGCAGCCAAGTTTCTAGCGGGAGAGTGGGAAACATTCAGTACTTC; CDR3 protein: CASSQVSSGRVGNIQYF; clone size: once; J gene: TRBJ2-4; V gene: TRBV4-1; D gene: TRBD2
CDR3 DNA: TGCGCCAGCAGCCAAGGTGGAGGGGGTGGCACAGATACGCAGTATTTT; CDR3 protein: CASSQGGGGGTDTQYF; clone size: NA; J gene: TRBJ2-3; V gene: TRBV4-1; D gene: NA
CDR3 DNA: TGTGCCAGCACTCGTGAGACCCAGTACTTC; CDR3 protein: CASTRETQYF; clone size: NA; J gene: TRBJ2-5; V gene: TRBV2; D gene: NA
CDR3 DNA: TGTGCCTGGAGTCCACTAGCGGGAGCAACCTACGAGCAGTACTTC; CDR3 protein: CAWSPLAGATYEQYF; clone size: NA; J gene: TRBJ2-7; V gene: TRBV30; D gene: TRBD2
CDR3 DNA: TGTGCCTGGGGGGGACAGCCTGGGGCTGAAGCTTTCTTT; CDR3 protein: CAWGGQPGAEAFF; clone size: NA; J gene: TRBJ1-1; V gene: TRBV30; D gene: TRBD1
CDR3 DNA: TGTGCCAGCAGCTTAGGCCGGGAGGGCCGCACAGATACGCAGTATTTT; CDR3 protein: CASSLGREGRTDTQYF; clone size: NA; J gene: TRBJ2-3; V gene: TRBV11-2; D gene: TRBD2
CDR3 DNA: TGCGCCAGCACCGGGACAGGGAGGAATTCACCCCTCCACTTT; CDR3 protein: CASTGTGRNSPLHF; clone size: NA; J gene: TRBJ1-6; V gene: TRBV4-1; D gene: TRBD1
CDR3 DNA: TGTGCCAGCAGTTTCGGGACAGGGTGGGGCGAGACCCAGTACTTC; CDR3 protein: CASSFGTGWGETQYF; clone size: NA; J gene: TRBJ2-5; V gene: TRBV27; D gene: TRBD1
CDR3 DNA: TGTGCCAGCAGTTACTCGTCGGGGGAAGCTTTCTTT; CDR3 protein: CASSYSSGEAFF; clone size: NA; J gene: TRBJ1-1; V gene: TRBV6-5; D gene: NA
CDR3 DNA: TGCGCCAGCAGCTTAGGACAGAGCACCGGGGAGCTGTTTTTT; CDR3 protein: CASSLGQSTGELFF; clone size: NA; J gene: TRBJ2-2; V gene: TRBV5-1; D gene: NA
CDR3 DNA: TGTGCCAGCTCGGACACGAACACCGGGGAGCTGTTTTTT; CDR3 protein: CASSDTNTGELFF; clone size: NA; J gene: TRBJ2-2; V gene: TRBV6-5; D gene: NA
CDR3 DNA: TGTGCCAGCAGCTACGACAACTCCTACGAGCAGTACTTC; CDR3 protein: CASSYDNSYEQYF; clone size: NA; J gene: TRBJ2-7; V gene: TRBV7-9; D gene: NA